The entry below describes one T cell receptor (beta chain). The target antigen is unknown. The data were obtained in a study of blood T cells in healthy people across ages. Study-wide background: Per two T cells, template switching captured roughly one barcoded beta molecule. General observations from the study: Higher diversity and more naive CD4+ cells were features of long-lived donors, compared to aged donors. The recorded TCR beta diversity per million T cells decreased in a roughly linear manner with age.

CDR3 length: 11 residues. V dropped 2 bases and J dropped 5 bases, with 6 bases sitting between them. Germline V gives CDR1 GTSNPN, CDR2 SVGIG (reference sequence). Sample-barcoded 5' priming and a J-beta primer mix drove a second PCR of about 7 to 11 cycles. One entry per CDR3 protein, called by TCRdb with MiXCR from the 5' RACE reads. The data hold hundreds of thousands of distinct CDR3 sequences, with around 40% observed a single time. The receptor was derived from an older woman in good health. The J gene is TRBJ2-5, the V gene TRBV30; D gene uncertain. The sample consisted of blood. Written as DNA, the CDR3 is TGTGCCTGGAGTCCAAAGGAGACCCAGTACTTC. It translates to CAWSPKETQYF.